The rows below give T cell receptor beta chains drawn from one sample of a study of blood T cells in healthy people across ages. TCRdb re-derived calls from the 5' RACE reads in MiXCR, one entry per CDR3 protein. The sample has roughly 900,000 distinct CDR3 sequences, about 48% seen once. Sequenced material: blood. These receptors all stem from a man under 40 in good health. Each CDR3 is given with its conserved first and last residue. The D gene is left open where the match is weak. A row's size may be missing; if present it is once, few, many or a size class.

D,J,V,size,CDR3,DNA
.,TRBJ2-1,TRBV11-2,.,CASSLIAHEQFF,TGTGCCAGCAGCCTAATAGCCCATGAGCAGTTCTTC
.,TRBJ2-7,TRBV2,.,CASSEAPTTLEQYF,TGTGCCAGCAGTGAAGCGCCCACAACCCTCGAGCAGTACTTC
TRBD2,TRBJ2-1,TRBV20-1,once,CSATSSSGGQVEQFF,TGCAGTGCTACCAGCTCTAGCGGGGGGCAGGTTGAGCAGTTCTTC
.,TRBJ1-4,TRBV7-9,few,CASSGTDNNEKLFF,TGTGCCAGCAGCGGGACTGATAATAATGAAAAACTGTTTTTT
.,TRBJ2-1,TRBV7-2,.,CASTMAGSSYNEQFF,TGTGCCAGCACCATGGCGGGGAGCTCCTACAATGAGCAGTTCTTC
.,TRBJ2-5,TRBV27,.,CASSSRNQETRYF,TGTGCCAGCAGTTCCCGGAACCAAGAGACCCGGTACTTC
TRBD2,TRBJ2-5,TRBV7-2,.,CASSLGLAVEETQYF,TGTGCCAGCAGCTTAGGGCTAGCGGTAGAAGAGACCCAGTACTTC
.,TRBJ2-3,TRBV29-1,.,CSVVDPSHQLSTDTQYF,TGCAGCGTGGTGGACCCTTCCCACCAACTCTCCACAGATACGCAGTATTTT
.,TRBJ2-3,TRBV20-1,.,CSAKAAHTTDTQYF,TGCAGTGCTAAGGCAGCCCACACGACAGATACGCAGTATTTT
TRBD1,TRBJ2-7,TRBV6-2/TRBV6-3,few,CASRPTGGGSYEQYF,TGTGCCAGCAGACCTACAGGGGGCGGCTCCTACGAGCAGTACTTC